The 21 T cell receptor beta chains listed next were all sequenced from one sample in a study of cytomegalovirus exposure and HLA in healthy donors. Both 60 Vbeta primers and 13 Jbeta primers went into the PCR. Assay: immunoSEQ multiplex PCR; the TCRdb copy retains only in-frame clones and omits some. The repertoire consists of 170,000 or so clones, with just over 75% occurring once and the leading ten covering around 1.5%. The sample comprised PBMCs. The receptors were gathered from a woman aged 25 to 39 in good health and CMV-seropositive.

This clone was found once. This chain connects TRBV9 to TRBJ2-2; 8 bases line up with TRBD2. The CDR3 spans 16 residues. V lost 0 bases, J lost 3 bases, and 4 bases stayed unmatched. CDR1 is SGDLS and CDR2 is YYNGEE in the germline V gene. The CDR3 reads CASSVGDGRDTGELFF. The DNA for the CDR3 is TGTGCCAGCAGCGTAGGTGACGGGAGGGACACCGGGGAGCTGTTTTTT.

This clone was seen more than once but under ten times. This rearrangement joins TRBV11-2 to TRBJ2-7; D gene uncertain. The CDR3 runs to 15 residues. The V end lost 0 bases, the J end lost 6 bases, and 15 bases lay between the germline ends. The V gene's germline CDR1 is SGHAT and CDR2 FQNNGV. The CDR3 is CASSLDPVPTGEQYF. CDR3 coding DNA: TGTGCCAGCAGCTTAGATCCGGTCCCAACGGGCGAGCAGTACTTC.

This chain connects TRBV5-8 to TRBJ1-3, with D possibly being TRBD1 (5 bases). This CDR3 comprises 16 residues. Between the trimmed V and J ends, which lost 4 bases and 0 bases, there was a span of 14 bases. Germline loops: CDR1 SGHTS, CDR2 YDEGEE. This CDR3 is CASSLGLYSSGNTIYF. The CDR3 nucleotides read TGTGCCAGCAGCCTGGGACTTTACTCCTCTGGAAACACCATATATTTT.

The gene calls are TRBV4-3 and TRBJ2-2, with D possibly matching TRBD2 (5 bases). Trimming left V 0 bases short and J 3 bases short, with 8 bases between. The CDR3 loop spans 15 amino acids. Germline CDR1 reads LGHNA; CDR2 reads YSLEER. CDR3 region: CASSQDTRDTGELFF. As DNA, the CDR3 is TGCGCCAGCAGCCAAGATACGCGGGACACCGGGGAGCTGTTTTTT.

V is TRBV4-2 and J is TRBJ2-7, with 8 bases that match TRBD2. CDR3 length: 15 residues. V dropped 2 bases and J dropped 3; count of bases not matched to a gene: 6. The germline gives CDR1 LGHNA, CDR2 YNFKEQ. CDR3 loop: CASSQWLAGLYEQYF. In DNA form, the CDR3 reads TGTGCCAGCAGCCAATGGCTAGCGGGTCTCTACGAGCAGTACTTC.

This chain joins TRBV4-1 and TRBJ1-5, with D unclear. The CDR3 spans 19 residues. The V gene's germline CDR1 is MGHRA and CDR2 YSYEKL. V was pared by 0 bases and J by 1 base, with 19 bases between. For the CDR3, the DNA is TGCGCCAGCAGCCAAGATCGAGTACGGGGTTACAGAAGCAATCAGCCCCAGCATTTT. Encoded protein: CASSQDRVRGYRSNQPQHF.

The V and J genes are TRBV27 and TRBJ2-5, with a weak D call TRBD2 (7 bases). CDR3 length: 17 amino acids. Per the germline V gene, CDR1 is MNHEY and CDR2 is SMNVEV (reference sequence). The ends were cut back, 8 bases at V and 4 bases at J, with 26 bases in the middle. This chain's CDR3 is CASAKGGWGEGPETQYF. Written as DNA, the CDR3 is TGTGCCAGCGCAAAGGGGGGGTGGGGGGAGGGCCCAGAGACCCAGTACTTC.

The chain has TRBV2 and TRBJ2-7; D is possibly TRBD2 (7 bases). CDR3 size: 15 residues. Trimming removed 11 bases at V and 2 bases at J, with 22 bases between. The V gene's germline CDR1 is SNHLY and CDR2 FYNNEI. The CDR3: CAETEGEGGAYEQYF. The DNA of the CDR3 is TGTGCCGAAACCGAGGGGGAGGGGGGGGCCTACGAGCAGTACTTC.

The chain has TRBV27 and TRBJ2-7; tentative D call: TRBD1 (5 bases). CDR1 MNHEY and CDR2 SMNVEV come from the germline V gene (reference sequence). There are 13 residues in the CDR3. V gave up 4 bases and J gave up 5 bases, with 12 bases separating them. CDR3 in DNA: TGTGCCAGCAGTTGGACACAGGACCACGAGCAGTACTTC. It encodes CASSWTQDHEQYF.

Notes on this clone: Different DNA sequences within this sample yield the same CDR3. This rearrangement joins TRBV5-1 to TRBJ2-5, with unresolved D. The CDR3 spans 12 residues. The ends were cut back, 4 bases at V and 2 bases at J, with 6 bases in the middle. CDR1 SGHRS and CDR2 YFSETQ come from the germline V gene. The chain's CDR3 is CASSLSQETQYF. Written as DNA, the CDR3 is TGCGCCAGCAGCCTAAGTCAAGAGACCCAGTACTTC.

V is TRBV30 and J is TRBJ1-5, with 7 bases fitting TRBD1. The CDR3 has 13 residues. V trimming: 2 bases; J trimming: 3 bases; junction bases outside the gene matches: 1. Germline V gene data show CDR1 as GTSNPN and CDR2 as SVGIG (reference sequence). CDR3 nucleotide sequence: TGTGCCTGGAGTAAGGGGGCCAATCAGCCCCAGCATTTT. It yields the protein CAWSKGANQPQHF.

The rearrangement links TRBV7-6 to TRBJ2-1, with D perhaps matching TRBD1 (5 bases). The CDR3 is 16 residues long. The V gene lost 5 bases and the J gene lost 2 bases, with 16 bases spanning the gap. Looked up from germline, CDR1 is SGHVS and CDR2 is FNYEAQ. The CDR3 DNA reads as TGTGCCAGCAGCGCTACATTGTGGGGCCCCTACAATGAGCAGTTCTTC. Translated: CASSATLWGPYNEQFF.

This chain links TRBV21-1 with TRBJ2-7; the D call in the table, TRBD2, was not verified against the DNA. TRBV21-1 is a pseudogene. There are 16 residues in the CDR3. CDR3 sequence (DNA): TGTGCCAGCAAAGCCCTCGGGGGGGAAACCTCCTACGAGCAGTACTTC. Amino acid sequence: CASKALGGETSYEQYF.

This chain uses TRBV29-1 with TRBJ1-2; TRBD1 might be the D (5 bases). Germline V gene lookup returns CDR1 SQVTM and CDR2 ANQGSEA. CDR3 length: 13 residues. CDR3 DNA: TGCAGTACGGGCGGGGCCCTTTCATATGGCTACACCTTC. This gives the protein CSTGGALSYGYTF. Looking up the rest from reference TRBV29-1 and TRBJ1-2 gives the full variable domain: SAVISQKPSRDICQRGTSLTIQCQVDSQVTMMFWYRQQPGQSLTLIATANQGSEATYESGFVIDKFPISRPNLTFSTLTVSNMSPEDSSIYLCSTGGALSYGYTFGSGTRLTVV.

The chain recombines TRBV29-1 with TRBJ1-4; D remains ambiguous. V was trimmed by 4 bases and J by 5 bases, leaving 14 bases between them. CDR3 length: 14 amino acids. Germline assignment: CDR1 SQVTM and CDR2 ANQGSEA. CDR3 sequence: CSVVSSVKNEKLFF. DNA of the CDR3: TGCAGCGTTGTGTCGTCGGTAAAAAATGAAAAACTGTTTTTT. Based on the CDR3 plus reference TRBV29-1 and TRBJ1-4, the full variable domain is SAVISQKPSRDICQRGTSLTIQCQVDSQVTMMFWYRQQPGQSLTLIATANQGSEATYESGFVIDKFPISRPNLTFSTLTVSNMSPEDSSIYLCSVVSSVKNEKLFFGSGTQLSVL.

The V call is TRBV7-3, the J call TRBJ2-7, with 10 nucleotides matching TRBD2. Germline CDR1 and CDR2: SGHTA and FQGTGA. The CDR3 covers 14 residues. Germline trimming cut 5 bases from V and 6 bases from J; bases unmatched to any gene: 7. The CDR3 reads CASSLAGEQSEQYF. The DNA for the CDR3 is TGTGCCAGCAGCCTAGCGGGAGAGCAGAGCGAGCAGTACTTC.

V gene TRBV13 combines with J gene TRBJ2-1; 7 nucleotides align to TRBD2. J lost 3 bases, V lost 6 bases, and 8 bases had no gene match. The germline V gene encodes CDR1 PRHDT and CDR2 FYEKMQ (reference sequence). This CDR3 has 15 residues. Here the CDR3 reads CASRADGRFYNEQFF. Here the CDR3 DNA reads TGTGCCAGCAGAGCCGACGGGAGGTTCTACAATGAGCAGTTCTTC. Drawing the rest from reference TRBV13 and TRBJ2-1, the complete variable domain is AAGVIQSPRHLIKEKRETATLKCYPIPRHDTVYWYQQGPGQDPQFLISFYEKMQSDKGSIPDRFSAQQFSDYHSELNMSSLELGDSALYFCASRADGRFYNEQFFGPGTRLTVL.

The chain has TRBV4-1 and TRBJ2-5; a possible D gene is TRBD2 (6 bases). The CDR3 sequence is 15 residues long. Trimming removed 8 bases from V and 1 base from J, with 17 bases in between. Germline lookup yields CDR1 MGHRA and CDR2 YSYEKL. CDR3 in amino acids: CASRPVRGGQETQYF. Here the CDR3 DNA reads TGCGCCAGCCGTCCGGTTAGGGGAGGCCAAGAGACCCAGTACTTC.

This sequence joins TRBV28 and TRBJ2-7; the match to TRBD1 covers 8 bases. The CDR3 loop spans 14 amino acids. CDR1 and CDR2 (germline): MDHEN, SYDVKM. Losses at the gene ends were 0 bases for V and 7 bases for J; bases not matched to a gene: 5. The CDR3 DNA follows: TGTGCCAGCAGTTTATGGGACAGGGTCGGGGAGCAGTACTTC. Translation: CASSLWDRVGEQYF.

V is TRBV7-2 and J is TRBJ1-2, with D unclear. Trimming cost V 3 bases and J 4 bases, with 15 bases left between them. The CDR3 is made up of 15 amino acids. In germline, CDR1 is SGHTA, CDR2 FQGNSA. In DNA, the CDR3 is TGTGCCAGCAGCTTCGGCAGCCTCGGGTCCTATGGCTACACCTTC. Translated: CASSFGSLGSYGYTF.

This clone was recorded once. The chain uses TRBV27 and TRBJ2-1; D gene ambiguous. Germline V CDR1 and CDR2: MNHEY, SMNVEV (reference sequence). Trimming took off 3 bases at V and 9 bases at J, with 9 bases between the two ends. This CDR3 is built from 12 residues. The CDR3 loop reads CASSFPLGEQFF. The CDR3 DNA follows: TGTGCCAGCAGTTTCCCGCTAGGTGAGCAGTTCTTC.